This T cell receptor (beta chain) appears in the sequencing data of a study of cytomegalovirus exposure and HLA in healthy donors. As for the study in general: In terms of ancestry, the Caucasian-associated cluster contained 75% to 85% of the roughly 400 genotyped donors.

CDR1 is SGHRS, CDR2 YFSETQ, per germline. J gave up 0 bases and V 4 bases, and 10 bases lay outside the gene matches. The CDR3 totals 17 residues. The PCR made use of 60 Vbeta and 13 Jbeta primers. Produced via immunoSEQ multiplex PCR; TCRdb's table is partial and in-frame only. This sample has roughly 100,000 clones; around 74% occur once, and the top ten carry over 7%. Study-wide results and limits: TCR beta chains numbering some 160 were designated cytomegalovirus-associated.

As for this clone: The antigen is undetermined.

Sequencing used PBMCs. The rearrangement joins TRBV5-1 to TRBJ1-1; 9 nucleotides align to TRBD1. The receptor was derived from a woman in her forties in good health and CMV-seropositive. For the CDR3, the DNA is TGCGCCAGCAGCACCGGGACAGGGTGGGGCCTGAACACTGAAGCTTTCTTT. Translating gives CASSTGTGWGLNTEAFF.